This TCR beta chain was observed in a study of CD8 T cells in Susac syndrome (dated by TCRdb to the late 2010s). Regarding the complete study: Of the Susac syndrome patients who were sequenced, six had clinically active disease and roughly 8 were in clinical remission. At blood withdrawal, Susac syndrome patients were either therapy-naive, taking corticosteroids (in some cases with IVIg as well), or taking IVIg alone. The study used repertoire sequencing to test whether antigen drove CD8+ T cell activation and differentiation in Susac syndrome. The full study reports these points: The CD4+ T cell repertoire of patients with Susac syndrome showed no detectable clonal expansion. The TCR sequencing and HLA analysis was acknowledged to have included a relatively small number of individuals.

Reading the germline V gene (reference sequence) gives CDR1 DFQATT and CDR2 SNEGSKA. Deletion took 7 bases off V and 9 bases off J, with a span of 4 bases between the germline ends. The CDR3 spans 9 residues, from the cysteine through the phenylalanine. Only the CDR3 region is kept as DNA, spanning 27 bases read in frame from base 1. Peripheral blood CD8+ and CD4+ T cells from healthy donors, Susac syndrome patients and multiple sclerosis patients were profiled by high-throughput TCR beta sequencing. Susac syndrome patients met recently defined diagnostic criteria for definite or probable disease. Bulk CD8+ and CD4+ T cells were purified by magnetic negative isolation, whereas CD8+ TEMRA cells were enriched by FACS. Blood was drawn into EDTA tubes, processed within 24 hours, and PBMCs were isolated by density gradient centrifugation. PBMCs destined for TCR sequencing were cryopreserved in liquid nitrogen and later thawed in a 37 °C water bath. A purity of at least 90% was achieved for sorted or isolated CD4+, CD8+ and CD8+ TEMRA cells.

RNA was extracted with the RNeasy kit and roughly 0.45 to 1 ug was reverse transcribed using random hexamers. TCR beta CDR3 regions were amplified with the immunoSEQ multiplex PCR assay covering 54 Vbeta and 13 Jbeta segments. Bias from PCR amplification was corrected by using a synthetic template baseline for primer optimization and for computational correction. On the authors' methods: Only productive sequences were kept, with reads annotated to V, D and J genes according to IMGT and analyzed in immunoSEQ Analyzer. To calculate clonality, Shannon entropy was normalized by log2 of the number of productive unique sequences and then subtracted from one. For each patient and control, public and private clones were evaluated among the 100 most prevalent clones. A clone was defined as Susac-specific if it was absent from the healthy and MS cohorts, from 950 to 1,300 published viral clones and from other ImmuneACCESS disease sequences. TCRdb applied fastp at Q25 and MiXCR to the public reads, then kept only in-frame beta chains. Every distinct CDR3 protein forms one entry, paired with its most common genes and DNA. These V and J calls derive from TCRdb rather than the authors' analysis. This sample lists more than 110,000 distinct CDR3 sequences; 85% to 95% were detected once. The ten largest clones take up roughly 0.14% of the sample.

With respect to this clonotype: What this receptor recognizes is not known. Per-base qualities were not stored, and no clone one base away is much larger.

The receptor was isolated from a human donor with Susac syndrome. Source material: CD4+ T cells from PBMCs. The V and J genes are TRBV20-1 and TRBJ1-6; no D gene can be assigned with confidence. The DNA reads TGCAGTGTTAGTTCACCCCTCCACTTT. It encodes CSVSSPLHF.